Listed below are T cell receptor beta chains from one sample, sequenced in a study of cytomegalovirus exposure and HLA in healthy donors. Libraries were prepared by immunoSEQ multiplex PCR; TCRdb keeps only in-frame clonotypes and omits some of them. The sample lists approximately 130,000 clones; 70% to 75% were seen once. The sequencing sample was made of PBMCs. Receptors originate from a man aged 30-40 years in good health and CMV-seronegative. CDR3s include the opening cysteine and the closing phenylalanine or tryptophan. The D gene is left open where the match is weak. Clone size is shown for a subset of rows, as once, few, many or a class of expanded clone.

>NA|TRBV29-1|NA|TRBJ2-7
TGCAGCGTTGAAATCGAGTTTGGCTCCTACGAGCAGTACTTC
CSVEIEFGSYEQYF
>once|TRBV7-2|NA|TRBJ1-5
TGTGCCAGCAGCTTCCTACAGGGTAGCAATCAGCCCCAGCATTTT
CASSFLQGSNQPQHF
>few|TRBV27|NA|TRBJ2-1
TGTGCCAGCAGTCCCCAGGGTAATGAGCAGTTCTTC
CASSPQGNEQFF
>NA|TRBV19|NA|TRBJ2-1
TGTGCCAGTAGTATAGGTAGCGGATACTACAATGAGCAGTTCTTC
CASSIGSGYYNEQFF
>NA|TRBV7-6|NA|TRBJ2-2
TGTGCCAGCAGCTTATCCCGGGACACCTCGAACACCGGGGAGCTGTTTTTT
CASSLSRDTSNTGELFF
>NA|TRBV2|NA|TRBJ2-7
TGTGCCAGCAGACTCCCGATATACGAGCAGTACTTC
CASRLPIYEQYF
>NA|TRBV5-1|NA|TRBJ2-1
TGCGCCAGCAGCTTGTTGGTGGCAGGGATCTACAATGAGCAGTTCTTC
CASSLLVAGIYNEQFF
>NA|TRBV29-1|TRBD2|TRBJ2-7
TGCAGCGTTGATGCTAGCGGGAACCCCGACGAGCAGTACTTC
CSVDASGNPDEQYF
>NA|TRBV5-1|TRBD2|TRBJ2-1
TGCGCCAGCAGCTTGGGGAGACTAGCGGGGGACAATGAGCAGTTCTTC
CASSLGRLAGDNEQFF
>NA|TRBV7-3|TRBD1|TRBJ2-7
TGTGCCAGCAGCTCCCAGGGGGACAGTTCCTACGAGCAGTACTTC
CASSSQGDSSYEQYF
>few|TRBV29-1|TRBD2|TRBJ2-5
TGCAGCGTGGCACCGGGACTAGAGTACTTC
CSVAPGLEYF
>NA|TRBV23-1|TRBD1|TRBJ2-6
TGCGCCAGCAGTCCCCACGCCCCGGGACAGGGTGACGTCCTGACTTTC
CASSPHAPGQGDVLTF
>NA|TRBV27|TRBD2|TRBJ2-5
TGTGCCAGCAGTTTGATGCTAGCGGGAGGAGAGACCCAGTACTTC
CASSLMLAGGETQYF
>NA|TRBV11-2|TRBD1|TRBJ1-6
TGTGCCAGCCCACACCTCCGGACAGGGAATTCCTATAATTCACCCCTCCACTTT
CASPHLRTGNSYNSPLHF
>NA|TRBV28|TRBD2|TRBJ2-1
TGTGCCAGCAGTCTAGCGGGAGGATACAATGAGCAGTTCTTC
CASSLAGGYNEQFF
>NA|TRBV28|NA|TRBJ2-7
TGTGCCAGCCTGCGATCCCCCTACGAGCAGTACTTC
CASLRSPYEQYF
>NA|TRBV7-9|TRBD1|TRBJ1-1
TGTGCCAGCAGCCTAAGTTCCACAGGGGGCTTAACCATGAACACTGAAGCTTTCTTT
CASSLSSTGGLTMNTEAFF
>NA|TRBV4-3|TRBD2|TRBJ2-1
TGCGCCAGCAGCCCGGGACTAGCGGGGACCTTCTACAATGAGCAGTTCTTC
CASSPGLAGTFYNEQFF
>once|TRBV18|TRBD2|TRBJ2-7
TGTGCCAGCTCACCAGGGCTAGCGGTGGGGGAGCAGTACTTC
CASSPGLAVGEQYF
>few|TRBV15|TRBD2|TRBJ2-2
TGTGCCACCAGCCGAAAGACTAGCGGGAGGAACACCGGGGAGCTGTTTTTT
CATSRKTSGRNTGELFF
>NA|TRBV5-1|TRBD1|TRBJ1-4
TGCGCCAGCAGTCAAGACAGGGCGAATGAAAAACTGTTTTTT
CASSQDRANEKLFF
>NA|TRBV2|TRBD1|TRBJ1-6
TGTGCCAGCAGAACAGGGGGCCCCCCGAATTCACCCCTCCACTTT
CASRTGGPPNSPLHF
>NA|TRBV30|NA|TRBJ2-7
TGTGCCTGGGCGGTATTACTAGGCGAGCAGTACTTC
CAWAVLLGEQYF
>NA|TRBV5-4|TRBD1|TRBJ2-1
TGTGCCAGCAGCTTTCCGGGACAGACTTACAATGAGCAGTTCTTC
CASSFPGQTYNEQFF
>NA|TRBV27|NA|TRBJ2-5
TGTGCCACTGGGAGGTTGGAGCAAGAGACCCAGTACTTC
CATGRLEQETQYF
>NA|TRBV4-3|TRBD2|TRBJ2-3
TGCGCCAGCAGCCCGCGAAGGGGAGGGAGAGATACGCAGTATTTT
CASSPRRGGRDTQYF
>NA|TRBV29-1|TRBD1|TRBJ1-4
TGCAGCGTGGCCCAGGGGGTTAATGAAAAACTGTTTTTT
CSVAQGVNEKLFF
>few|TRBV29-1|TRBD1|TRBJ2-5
TGCAGCGTGTCGGGACAGGTTTTCGGAGAGACCCAGTACTTC
CSVSGQVFGETQYF
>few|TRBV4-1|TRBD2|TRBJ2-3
TGCGCCAGCAGCCAGGGACTAGCGGGAGATACGCAGTATTTT
CASSQGLAGDTQYF
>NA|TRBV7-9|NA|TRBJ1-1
TGTACCAGCAGCCTGATGAGTACTGAAGCTTTCTTT
CTSSLMSTEAFF
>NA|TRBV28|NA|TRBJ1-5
TGTGCCAGCAGTTTTGGGGGGAGCGGCAATCAGCCCCAGCATTTT
CASSFGGSGNQPQHF
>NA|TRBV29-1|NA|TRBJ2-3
TGCAGCGTTGATCTTAGCGACGATACGCAGTATTTT
CSVDLSDDTQYF
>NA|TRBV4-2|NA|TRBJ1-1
TGTGCCAGCAGCTTCGGAGGGGTAAACACTGAAGCTTTCTTT
CASSFGGVNTEAFF
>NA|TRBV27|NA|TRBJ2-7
TGTGCCAGCAGTTTATCCTTCGCTAGCGTAAGCTCCTACGAGCAGTACTTC
CASSLSFASVSSYEQYF
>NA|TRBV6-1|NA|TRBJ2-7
TGTGCCAGCACGGACAGTTCCTACGAGCAGTACTTC
CASTDSSYEQYF
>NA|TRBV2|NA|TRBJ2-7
TGTGCCAGCAGCGCGATGCCTACCATGGCCTACGAGCAGTACTTC
CASSAMPTMAYEQYF
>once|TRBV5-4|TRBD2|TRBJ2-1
TGTGCCAGCCGACTAGCGGGAGTCAATGAGCAGTTCTTC
CASRLAGVNEQFF
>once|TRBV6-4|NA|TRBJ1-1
TGTGCCAGCAGTGACCCTACGGGGGGCTCGAGCCACCTAAGATCAAACACTGAAGCTTTCTTT
CASSDPTGGSSHLRSNTEAFF
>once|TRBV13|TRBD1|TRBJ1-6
TGTGCCAGCAGCCGAGACAGGGTGGGTTCACCCCTCCACTTT
CASSRDRVGSPLHF
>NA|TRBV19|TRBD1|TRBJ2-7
TGTGCCAGTAGTACCCGGGACAGGGGCCACGAGCAGTACTTC
CASSTRDRGHEQYF